These T cell receptor beta chains were read from a single sample in a study of blood T cell repertoires in COVID-19. Using immunoSEQ multiplex PCR, the repertoire was profiled, and TCRdb retains in-frame clones only, with some absent. The data hold some 130,000 clones, with roughly 88% observed a single time. Sequencing was carried out using peripheral blood. These receptors came from a man between 65 and 79 years old with active COVID-19. The CDR3 runs from the conserved cysteine through the conserved F or W. D genes are given only for firm matches. Not every row has a clone size; where given, it reads once, few, many or a size class.

V	D	size	J	DNA	CDR3
TRBV11-2	NA	NA	TRBJ2-7	TGTGCCAGCAGCCCAGGGGCAGGACCGGCCTACGAGCAGTACTTC	CASSPGAGPAYEQYF
TRBV4-3	NA	NA	TRBJ2-2	TGCGCCAGCAGCCCCCAGGCAGGGCGGAACGGGGAGCTGTTTTTT	CASSPQAGRNGELFF
TRBV28	TRBD1	NA	TRBJ2-7	TGTGCCAGCAGCCCCACTACAGGGGGAACCTACGAGCAGTACTTC	CASSPTTGGTYEQYF
TRBV19	TRBD2	NA	TRBJ2-7	TGTGCCAGTAGTATGTTTAGCGGGGACGAGCAGTACTTC	CASSMFSGDEQYF
TRBV6-2/TRBV6-3	TRBD1	NA	TRBJ1-5	TGTGCCAGCAGTTCCCCCGACAGGGGGAGGAATCAGCCCCAGCATTTT	CASSSPDRGRNQPQHF
TRBV7-3	TRBD1	NA	TRBJ2-5	TGTGCCAGCAGCCCGGGACAGCCCCCAGAGACCCAGTACTTC	CASSPGQPPETQYF
TRBV9	TRBD1	NA	TRBJ1-1	TGTGCCAGCAGCCCACACAGGGGCACTGAAGCTTTCTTT	CASSPHRGTEAFF
TRBV4-3	TRBD2	NA	TRBJ2-3	TGCGCCAGCAGCCTTTTAGCGGGGGTCACAGATACGCAGTATTTT	CASSLLAGVTDTQYF
TRBV28	TRBD2	NA	TRBJ2-7	TGTGCCAGCAGTTTAAGGGGGATAGCGGGAGGCTCCTACGAGCAGTACTTC	CASSLRGIAGGSYEQYF
TRBV30	TRBD2	NA	TRBJ2-7	TGTGCCTGGAGGGCCCTGGGGGCGGGGGGGGAGCAGTACTTC	CAWRALGAGGEQYF
TRBV24-1	TRBD1	NA	TRBJ1-5	TGTGCCACCAGTGATTCCCAGGGGGAAGGACAGCCCCAGCATTTT	CATSDSQGEGQPQHF
TRBV5-1	NA	few	TRBJ2-7	TGCGCCAGCAGCCCCTGGGAGGCGTTTACCTACGAGCAGTACTTC	CASSPWEAFTYEQYF
TRBV9	TRBD2	NA	TRBJ2-7	TGTGCCAGCAGCCAGACTAGCGGAGGTGGGGAGCAGTACTTC	CASSQTSGGGEQYF
TRBV5-6	TRBD2	NA	TRBJ2-1	TGTGCCAGCAGCTGGGCCACTAGCGGACCCTCCTACAATGAGCAGTTCTTC	CASSWATSGPSYNEQFF
TRBV5-1	TRBD2	NA	TRBJ2-3	TGCGCCACCCAGACGGGAGGGAGCACAGATACGCAGTATTTT	CATQTGGSTDTQYF
TRBV6-1	TRBD2	NA	TRBJ2-1	TGTGCCAGCAGTGAAGGGACTAGCGGGACCAATGAGCAGTTCTTC	CASSEGTSGTNEQFF
TRBV5-1	NA	NA	TRBJ2-1	TGCGCCAGCAGCGCCACGGACTTGAGAATCAATGAGCAGTTCTTC	CASSATDLRINEQFF
TRBV6-1	TRBD2	NA	TRBJ2-3	TGTGCCAGCAGTGAAAGCGGGAGACTCTCAGATACGCAGTATTTT	CASSESGRLSDTQYF
TRBV28	NA	NA	TRBJ1-1	TGTGCCAGCAGTCCACGCGGTTTGGCAATGAACACTGAAGCTTTCTTT	CASSPRGLAMNTEAFF
TRBV5-4	NA	once	TRBJ2-3	TGTGCCAGCAGTCCGGGACTGCAATCTAGCACAGATACGCAGTATTTT	CASSPGLQSSTDTQYF
TRBV24-1	NA	once	TRBJ2-1	TGTGCCACCTGCTGCGGGGAAGGCAATGAGCAGTTCTTC	CATCCGEGNEQFF
TRBV28	NA	NA	TRBJ2-7	TGTGCCAGCAGTACAGGGTCGTTAGAGCAGTACTTC	CASSTGSLEQYF
TRBV5-4	NA	NA	TRBJ2-1	TGTGCCAGCAGCTTTGGCGGGTACAATGAGCAGTTCTTC	CASSFGGYNEQFF
TRBV28	TRBD2	NA	TRBJ2-1	TGTGCCAGCAGTTCCCGACTAGCTTTCTTCAATGAGCAGTTCTTC	CASSSRLAFFNEQFF
TRBV5-5	TRBD1	NA	TRBJ1-6	TGTGCCAGCAGCATGACAGGGTGGAGTAATTCACCCCTCCACTTT	CASSMTGWSNSPLHF
TRBV11-2	TRBD1	NA	TRBJ1-1	TGTGCCAGCAGCGTTGGGACAGGGTTCACTGAAGCTTTCTTT	CASSVGTGFTEAFF
TRBV28	NA	NA	TRBJ1-6	TGTGCCAGCAACCGGGGGGGCTCCTATAATTCACCCCTCCACTTT	CASNRGGSYNSPLHF
TRBV12-3/TRBV12-4	NA	NA	TRBJ2-1	TGTGCCAGCAGCCTCCGGAGAAATGAGCAGTTCTTC	CASSLRRNEQFF
TRBV18	NA	NA	TRBJ2-7	TGTGCCAGCTCACCGGGGCTCGGGTCTGTGGCCGAGCAGTACTTC	CASSPGLGSVAEQYF
TRBV4-3	TRBD1	few	TRBJ2-3	TGCGCCAGCAGCCAGAGCCTGACAGGGACGCAGTATTTT	CASSQSLTGTQYF
TRBV3-1/TRBV3-2	NA	NA	TRBJ2-3	TGTGCCAGCAGCGAAAGCGGAGGGGGCGCAGATACGCAGTATTTT	CASSESGGGADTQYF